What follows are 21 T cell receptor beta chains derived from one specimen sequenced in a study of CD8+CD57+ T cells in acquired aplastic anemia. Genomic DNA served as template for TCR beta VDJ and CDR3 profiling. TCRdb reprocessed the reads with MiXCR, giving one entry per CDR3 protein. Altogether about 120,000 distinct CDR3 sequences are present, under 60% being singletons, with the ten largest covering around 27%. Whoever was chosen for sequencing had shown CD8+CD57+ cell expansion by flow cytometry. Sequences were obtained from sorted CD4+, CD8+, or CD8+CD57+ T cells (not recorded which) from PBMCs. All receptors derive from a human donor with aplastic anemia.

V usage is TRBV24-1 and J usage is TRBJ2-5; TRBD2 aligns across 13 bases. CDR1 is KGHDR, CDR2 SFDVKD, per germline. V shed 5 bases, J shed 4 bases, and the junction held 6 bases outside the gene matches. The CDR3 contains 16 residues. The CDR3, as DNA: TGTGCCACCAGTGTTAGGACTAGCGGGAGTCGAGAGACCCAGTACTTC. Amino acids: CATSVRTSGSRETQYF.

V gene TRBV2 combines with J gene TRBJ2-1, with a tentative D call TRBD1 (5 bases). CDR3 length: 14 residues. V lost 7 bases, J lost 5 bases, and 15 bases lay in between. The V gene's germline CDR1 is SNHLY and CDR2 FYNNEI. The CDR3 loop reads CASTVQGWHNEQFF. CDR3 bases: TGTGCCAGCACCGTTCAGGGTTGGCACAATGAGCAGTTCTTC.

This clonotype was found once. The chain links TRBV20-1 to TRBJ2-5, with D unresolved. The V gene's germline CDR1 is DFQATT and CDR2 SNEGSKA (reference sequence). V lost 3 bases, J lost 0 bases, and 11 bases lay in between. The CDR3 is made up of 14 amino acids. As DNA, the CDR3 is TGCAGTGCTAGGAATCCACTAAACCAAGAGACCCAGTACTTC. This sequence encodes CSARNPLNQETQYF.

The chain combines TRBV5-1 with TRBJ1-1; 9 positions match TRBD1. Looked up from germline, CDR1 is SGHRS and CDR2 is YFSETQ. Losses at the gene ends were 0 bases for V and 3 bases for J; bases not matched to a gene: 6. The CDR3 length is 16 residues. CDR3 in amino acids: CASSLEQGAIDTEAFF. DNA for the CDR3: TGCGCCAGCAGCTTGGAACAGGGGGCGATAGACACTGAAGCTTTCTTT.

This clonotype was observed many times. CDR3 in amino acids: CASSPGTSGGQSYEQYF. The CDR3 region has the DNA TGTGCCAGCAGCCCTGGGACTAGCGGGGGGCAGTCCTACGAGCAGTACTTC. The V and J genes are TRBV9 and TRBJ2-7, with TRBD2 identical over 15 bases. Germline assignment: CDR1 SGDLS and CDR2 YYNGEE. Germline trimming cut 4 bases from V and 1 base from J; bases unmatched to any gene: 6. The CDR3 length is 17 residues.

This chain links TRBV29-1 with TRBJ1-1; no clear D gene. This CDR3 has 14 residues. From germline, CDR1 is SQVTM and CDR2 ANQGSEA. The germline V and J ends were trimmed by 7 bases and 1 base, with 16 bases remaining between them. CDR3 DNA sequence: TGCAGCGCCCACGCGCATATTGCGAACACTGAAGCTTTCTTT. Translating gives CSAHAHIANTEAFF.

V and J are TRBV7-8 and TRBJ2-5; TRBD1 agrees at 8 bases. CDR1 is SGHVS, CDR2 FQNEAQ, per germline. V shed 7 bases and J 1 base; nucleotides not matched to a gene: 20. The CDR3 totals 19 residues. The DNA of the CDR3 is TGTGCCAGCAACAAGGACAGGGTGGCGGAAAGCAAGACCCAAGAGACCCAGTACTTC. Translation: CASNKDRVAESKTQETQYF.

The chain employs TRBV10-3 and TRBJ2-7, with D possibly being TRBD2 (5 bases). The germline CDR1 and CDR2 sequences are ENHRY and SYGVKD. With 5 bases removed from V and 6 bases from J, the gap between germline ends came to 11 bases. This CDR3 region has 12 residues. The CDR3, as DNA: TGTGCCATCAGTCCCGACCGGGGCGAGCAGTACTTC. Translating it yields CAISPDRGEQYF.

Many counts were recorded for this clonotype. The gene calls are TRBV6-5 and TRBJ1-1; D is unclear. Trimming shortened V by 0 bases and J by 4 bases, and 6 bases separated the two germline ends. Germline V gives CDR1 MNHEY, CDR2 SVGAGI. CDR3 length equals 13 residues. The CDR3 coding sequence is TGTGCCAGCAGTTACTCGAAGGGCACTGAAGCTTTCTTT. Encoded protein: CASSYSKGTEAFF.

V gene TRBV20-1 combines with J gene TRBJ2-3, with no clear D. Germline CDR1 reads DFQATT; CDR2 reads SNEGSKA (reference sequence). There are 14 residues in the CDR3. V was clipped by 0 bases and J by 1 base, with 8 bases between them. The CDR3 DNA reads as TGCAGTGCTAGAGATCTCGGAGGCACAGATACGCAGTATTTT. Translated, it gives CSARDLGGTDTQYF.

V is TRBV10-3 and J is TRBJ2-7, with a possible D match to TRBD1 (7 bases). Trimming stripped 6 bases from V and 3 bases from J, with 15 bases between. The CDR3 runs 14 residues. Germline values: CDR1 ENHRY, CDR2 SYGVKD. Written as DNA, the CDR3 is TGTGCCATCAGACAGGGGACTTTAGTCTACGAGCAGTACTTC. Residues: CAIRQGTLVYEQYF.

In its sample, this clonotype was seen a few times. Here the CDR3 reads CASSAGGDTEAFF. The CDR3 DNA reads TGTGCCAGCAGCGCTGGCGGGGACACTGAAGCTTTCTTT. The rearrangement links TRBV7-6 to TRBJ1-1; no reliable D call. Germline values: CDR1 SGHVS, CDR2 FNYEAQ. V dropped 5 bases and J dropped 3 bases, with 10 bases sitting between them. CDR3 length: 13 amino acids. Based on the CDR3 plus reference TRBV7-6 and TRBJ1-1, the full variable domain is GAGVSQSPRYKVTKRGQDVALRCDPISGHVSLYWYRQALGQGPEFLTYFNYEAQQDKSGLPNDRFSAERPEGSISTLTIQRTEQRDSAMYRCASSAGGDTEAFFGQGTRLTVV.

This clonotype was seen many times. The chain couples TRBV19 to TRBJ2-2; possible D gene TRBD1, 5 bases. Looked up from germline, CDR1 is LNHDA and CDR2 is SQIVND (reference sequence). V was cut by 2 bases and J by 9 bases, with 13 bases left in between. CDR3 length: 14 residues. The CDR3 DNA follows: TGTGCCAGTAGTATAAGCCAAGCAGGGAGGGAGCTGTTTTTT. Encoded protein: CASSISQAGRELFF.

Details on this clonotype: Possible read error: a much larger clone is one base away. Here the CDR3 reads CAISVFNNPNYGYTF. In nucleotides, the CDR3 is TGTGCCATCAGTGTTTTTAACAACCCTAACTATGGCTACACCTTC. The gene calls are TRBV10-3 and TRBJ1-2; D is unclear. In germline, CDR1 is ENHRY, CDR2 SYGVKD. Trimming shortened V by 4 bases and J by 0 bases, and 12 bases separated the two germline ends. This CDR3 is built from 15 residues.

This clonotype was detected ten times or more. V gene TRBV7-9 combines with J gene TRBJ1-3; 7 nucleotides line up with TRBD1. Per germline, CDR1 SEHNR and CDR2 FQNEAQ (reference sequence). V lost 8 bases and J lost 0; bases outside the gene matches: 4. The CDR3 has 14 residues. CDR3 sequence: CASEGASSGNTIYF. The CDR3 region has the DNA TGTGCCAGCGAGGGGGCGAGCTCTGGAAACACCATATATTTT. Based on the CDR3 plus reference TRBV7-9 and TRBJ1-3, the full variable domain is DTGVSQNPRHKITKRGQNVTFRCDPISEHNRLYWYRQTLGQGPEFLTYFQNEAQLEKSRLLSDRFSAERPKGSFSTLEIQRTEQGDSAMYLCASEGASSGNTIYFGEGSWLTVV.

The chain employs TRBV7-3 and TRBJ1-1; D unresolved. From germline, CDR1 is SGHTA and CDR2 FQGTGA. This CDR3 is 13 amino acids long. The ends were cut back, 2 bases at V and 0 bases at J, with 4 bases in the middle. CDR3 loop: CASSLSVNTEAFF. CDR3 bases: TGTGCCAGCAGCTTATCGGTGAACACTGAAGCTTTCTTT. Combining the CDR3 with reference TRBV7-3 and TRBJ1-1 gives the whole variable domain GAGVSQTPSNKVTEKGKYVELRCDPISGHTALYWYRQSLGQGPEFLIYFQGTGAADDSGLPNDRFFAVRPEGSVSTLKIQRTERGDSAVYLCASSLSVNTEAFFGQGTRLTVV.

This clonotype was detected a few times. The gene calls are TRBV28 and TRBJ2-1, with 7 positions matching TRBD2. CDR1 MDHEN and CDR2 SYDVKM come from the germline V gene. The CDR3 covers 16 residues. V dropped 5 bases and J dropped 3; count of bases not matched to a gene: 10. The chain's CDR3 is CASSLGSGMLYNEQFF. CDR3 nucleotide sequence: TGTGCCAGCAGTCTCGGCAGCGGGATGCTCTACAATGAGCAGTTCTTC.

This clonotype was seen only a few times. The chain is built from TRBV15 and TRBJ2-1; the match to TRBD2 covers 11 bases. The CDR3 spans 15 residues. CDR1 is LNHNV and CDR2 is YYDKDF in the germline V gene (reference sequence). Losses at the gene ends were 3 bases for V and 3 bases for J; bases not matched to a gene: 1. The DNA of the CDR3 is TGTGCCACCAGCAGTACTAGCGGGAGCTACAATGAGCAGTTCTTC. The encoded protein is CATSSTSGSYNEQFF.

The chain couples TRBV7-6 to TRBJ2-7; 7 bases are a match to TRBD2. J lost 2 bases, V lost 4 bases, and 8 bases had no gene match. Germline values: CDR1 SGHVS, CDR2 FNYEAQ. The CDR3 totals 15 residues. The CDR3 sequence is CASSYGTIGTYEQYF. CDR3 nucleotide sequence: TGTGCCAGCAGCTACGGGACTATCGGCACCTACGAGCAGTACTTC.

The gene calls are TRBV20-1 and TRBJ2-3, with D unclear. The germline V gene encodes CDR1 DFQATT and CDR2 SNEGSKA (reference sequence). Trimming took off 6 bases at V and 2 bases at J, with 24 bases between the two ends. The CDR3 contains 17 residues. Here the CDR3 reads CSASSSQVARYTDTQYF. CDR3 nucleotide sequence: TGCAGTGCCAGCAGCTCCCAAGTGGCCAGGTACACAGATACGCAGTATTTT.

This clonotype was seen ten or more times. This rearrangement joins TRBV9 to TRBJ2-5, with a tentative D call TRBD1 (6 bases). V dropped 6 bases and J dropped 3 bases, with 12 bases sitting between them. The CDR3 loop spans 13 amino acids. Germline assignment: CDR1 SGDLS and CDR2 YYNGEE. The CDR3 region is CASTSGHKETQYF. In DNA form, the CDR3 reads TGTGCCAGCACCTCGGGACACAAAGAGACCCAGTACTTC.